Each of the 14 T cell receptor beta chains below was sequenced from the same sample in a study of blood T cell repertoires in COVID-19. Here immunoSEQ multiplex PCR was the method, and the copy in TCRdb shows in-frame clones only, minus some. The sample records around 250,000 clones, about 80% being singletons. The specimen was peripheral blood. The receptors were sampled from a man younger than 40 who had recovered from COVID-19.

The chain recombines TRBV28 with TRBJ2-2; tentatively, D is TRBD1 (5 bases). CDR3 size: 16 residues. Germline V CDR1 and CDR2: MDHEN, SYDVKM. The V and J ends lost 2 bases and 2 bases respectively, with 12 bases between them. The chain's CDR3 is CASSLIRQTNTGELFF. CDR3 nucleotide sequence: TGTGCCAGCAGTTTAATTCGACAGACTAACACCGGGGAGCTGTTTTTT.

The rearrangement joins TRBV7-3 to TRBJ2-2, with D possibly TRBD1 on 6 matching bases. V was shortened by 4 bases and J by 1 base, with 10 bases between the two germline ends. This CDR3 spans 15 amino acids. Germline V lookup: CDR1 SGHTA, CDR2 FQGTGA. The CDR3 region is CASSSRTENTGELFF. CDR3 sequence (DNA): TGTGCCAGCAGCTCTCGGACAGAGAACACCGGGGAGCTGTTTTTT.

The genes are TRBV9 and TRBJ2-5; D is possibly TRBD2 (6 bases). Germline loops: CDR1 SGDLS, CDR2 YYNGEE. V lost 0 bases to trimming and J lost 5 bases, with 14 bases between them. This CDR3 region has 15 residues. The CDR3 coding sequence is TGTGCCAGCAGCGTAGATAGCGGTAGAGGGGAGACCCAGTACTTC. Translated, it gives CASSVDSGRGETQYF.

This clone was detected only once. This sequence joins TRBV12-3 or TRBV12-4 and TRBJ2-2; the D is unclear. Trimming took off 7 bases at V and 5 bases at J, with 11 bases between the two ends. CDR3 length: 13 residues. The CDR3 DNA reads TGTGCCAGCACCCTAACAGAAACCGGGGAGCTGTTTTTT. As protein: CASTLTETGELFF.

The chain is built from TRBV10-3 and TRBJ2-7; D uncertain. The length of the CDR3 is 12 residues. Germline V CDR1 and CDR2: ENHRY, SYGVKD. V was clipped by 3 bases and J by 7 bases, with 10 bases between them. The CDR3 DNA is TGTGCCATCAGTGACGGCGGTTGGGAGCAGTACGTC. It is translated as CAISDGGWEQYV.

The J gene is TRBJ1-5, the V gene TRBV4-1, with 8 bases matching TRBD1. Germline-derived CDR1 and CDR2 are MGHRA and YSYEKL. This CDR3 spans 15 amino acids. The V and J ends lost 3 bases and 6 bases, in that order; junction bases with no gene match: 7. CDR3 loop: CASSQTRQGSQPQHF. As DNA, the CDR3 is TGCGCCAGCAGCCAGACGCGACAGGGGAGTCAGCCCCAGCATTTT.

The J gene is TRBJ2-3, the V gene TRBV4-2, with TRBD2 matching over 12 bases. After removal of 4 bases from V and 11 bases from J, the junction contained 13 bases not matched to a gene. Germline lookup yields CDR1 LGHNA and CDR2 YNFKEQ. This CDR3 has 16 residues. Written as DNA, the CDR3 is TGTGCCAGCAGCCTCGACCTAGCGGGGGGGCGTCCGGGGCAGTATTTT. Amino acids: CASSLDLAGGRPGQYF.

The chain joins TRBV24-1 to TRBJ2-2, with 7 bases matching TRBD2. This CDR3 has 15 residues. Unmatched junction bases numbered 7, after V lost 9 bases and J lost 1 base. Germline-derived CDR1 and CDR2 are KGHDR and SFDVKD. The CDR3 nucleotides are TGTGCCACCGTGTCCGCGGGGGTGAACACCGGGGAGCTGTTTTTT. The encoded protein is CATVSAGVNTGELFF.

Only a few counts were recorded for this clone. V and J are TRBV11-2 and TRBJ1-1; possible D gene TRBD1, 5 bases. This CDR3 has 13 residues. V was pared by 1 base and J by 7 bases, with 10 bases between. Germline V lookup: CDR1 SGHAT, CDR2 FQNNGV. CDR3 protein: CASSLGVGREAFF. The DNA of the CDR3 is TGTGCCAGCAGCTTAGGGGTGGGGCGTGAAGCTTTCTTT.

This clone was recorded a few times. The genes are TRBV6-6 and TRBJ1-5, with a tentative D call TRBD1 (5 bases). V dropped 6 bases and J dropped 7 bases, with 10 bases sitting between them. The length of the CDR3 is 12 residues. Looked up from germline, CDR1 is MNHNY and CDR2 is SVGAGI (reference sequence). The DNA of the CDR3 is TGTGCCAGCAGCCTCCAGGGCCAGCCCCAGCATTTT. Translating it yields CASSLQGQPQHF.

The chain employs TRBV6-5 and TRBJ1-5, with D uncertain. The V end lost 7 bases, the J end lost 2 bases, and 15 bases lay between the germline ends. The CDR3 covers 15 residues. Germline V gene data show CDR1 as MNHEY and CDR2 as SVGAGI. The chain's CDR3 is CASKTPGMGNQPQHF. The CDR3 coding sequence is TGTGCCAGCAAGACCCCGGGGATGGGCAATCAGCCCCAGCATTTT.

The chain is built from TRBV10-3 and TRBJ2-3, with 10 bases fitting TRBD1. With 4 bases clipped from V and 1 base from J, the junction kept 11 bases outside the gene matches. The germline V gene has CDR1 ENHRY and CDR2 SYGVKD. The CDR3 is 18 residues long. CDR3 coding DNA: TGTGCCATCAGTGCCCCCGGTAAGGGGACAGGGGGCACAGATACGCAGTATTTT. Translated: CAISAPGKGTGGTDTQYF.

The chain couples TRBV19 to TRBJ1-2; no clear D gene. The CDR3 extends over 13 amino acids. V lost 3 bases, J lost 3 bases, and 8 bases lay in between. CDR1 is LNHDA and CDR2 is SQIVND in the germline V gene (reference sequence). This chain's CDR3 is CASSINPDYGYTF. CDR3 sequence (DNA): TGTGCCAGTAGTATCAACCCGGACTATGGCTACACCTTC.

V is TRBV7-9 and J is TRBJ2-1; TRBD1 matches 7 bases. Trimming removed 8 bases from V and 1 base from J; junction bases left unmatched: 8. CDR1 is SEHNR, CDR2 FQNEAQ, per germline (reference sequence). This CDR3 spans 15 amino acids. The CDR3 loop is CASVGQRISYNEQFF. The CDR3, as DNA: TGTGCCAGCGTGGGACAGCGGATTTCCTACAATGAGCAGTTCTTC.